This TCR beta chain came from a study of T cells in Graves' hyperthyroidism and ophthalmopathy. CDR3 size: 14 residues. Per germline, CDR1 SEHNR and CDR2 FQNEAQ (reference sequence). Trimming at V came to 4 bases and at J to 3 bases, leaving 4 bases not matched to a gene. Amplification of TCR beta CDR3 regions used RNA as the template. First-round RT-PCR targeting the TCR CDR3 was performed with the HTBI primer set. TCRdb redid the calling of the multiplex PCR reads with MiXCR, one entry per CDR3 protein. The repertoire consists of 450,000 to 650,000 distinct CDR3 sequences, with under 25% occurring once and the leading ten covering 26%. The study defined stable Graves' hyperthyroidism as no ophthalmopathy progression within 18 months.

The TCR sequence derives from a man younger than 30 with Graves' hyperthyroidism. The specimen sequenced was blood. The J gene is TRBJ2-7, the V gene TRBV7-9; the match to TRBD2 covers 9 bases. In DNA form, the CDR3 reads TGTGCCAGCAGCTCCTGGCGGGAGGGCTACGAGCAGTACTTC. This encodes CASSSWREGYEQYF.